Below, 27 T cell receptor beta chains from the same sample are listed, as sequenced in a study of patients and donors after allogeneic stem cell transplantation. TCRdb reprocessed the RT-PCR reads via MiXCR and lists one record per CDR3 protein. The sample contains fewer than 60,000 distinct CDR3 sequences, 13% of which appear only once. Sequencing used blood, either unsorted or a sorted T cell fraction (not recorded which). The receptor set was obtained from a human donor who was either an allogeneic HSCT recipient or a stem cell or donor lymphocyte infusion donor (not recorded which). It is not recorded whose cells these are; they may come from a transplant donor.

This clonotype was seen only a few times. The chain combines TRBV18 with TRBJ1-1; D is possibly TRBD1 (6 bases). The germline CDR1 and CDR2 sequences are KGHSH and LQKENI. V was clipped by 5 bases and J by 0 bases, with 16 bases between them. This CDR3 is 16 amino acids long. CDR3 residues: CASSAPGVGMNTEAFF. The CDR3 coding sequence is TGTGCCAGCTCAGCGCCAGGGGTTGGAATGAACACTGAAGCTTTCTTT. The full variable domain, in which reference TRBV18 and TRBJ1-1 provide the parts outside the CDR3, is NAGVMQNPRHLVRRRGQEARLRCSPMKGHSHVYWYRQLPEEGLKFMVYLQKENIIDESGMPKERFSAEFPKEGPSILRIQQVVRGDSAAYFCASSAPGVGMNTEAFFGQGTRLTVV.

The chain is built from TRBV11-2 and TRBJ2-3; tentatively, D is TRBD2 (5 bases). The CDR3 is 14 amino acids. Trimming cost V 1 base and J 2 bases, with 7 bases left between them. Per germline, CDR1 SGHAT and CDR2 FQNNGV. Here the CDR3 reads CASSLGDYTDTQYF. The CDR3 coding sequence is TGTGCCAGCAGCTTAGGAGACTACACAGATACGCAGTATTTT.

This clonotype was observed once. The genes are TRBV5-1 and TRBJ1-1; tentative D call: TRBD1 (6 bases). V lost 5 bases, J lost 1 base, and 21 bases lay in between. The germline CDR1 and CDR2 sequences are SGHRS and YFSETQ. There are 17 residues in the CDR3. As DNA, the CDR3 is TGCGCCAGCAGTCAGTCAATACAGGGAAATGCGAACACTGAAGCTTTCTTT. Its protein product is CASSQSIQGNANTEAFF.

This chain joins TRBV6-5 and TRBJ2-1; perhaps D is TRBD1 or TRBD2 (5 bases each). The V end was cut by 7 bases, the J end by 10 bases, with 17 bases between. The germline gives CDR1 MNHEY, CDR2 SVGAGI. This CDR3 has 13 amino acids. Here the CDR3 DNA reads TGTGCCAGCACCGGGGACCTCTCGGGAGAGCAGTTCTTC. Protein product: CASTGDLSGEQFF.

This clonotype came up a few times. The chain is built from TRBV9 and TRBJ2-5; 9 bases line up with TRBD1. Germline V gene sequence: CDR1 SGDLS, CDR2 YYNGEE. The CDR3 covers 15 residues. Trimming cost V 0 bases and J 5 bases; bases outside gene matches: 5. CDR3 DNA: TGTGCCAGCAGCGTAGAAGACAGGGGGTCGGAGACCCAGTACTTC. It codes for CASSVEDRGSETQYF.

The chain uses TRBV2 and TRBJ2-7; possible D gene TRBD1, 5 bases. The CDR3 runs 14 residues. Trimming pared 3 bases from V and 1 base from J, leaving 10 bases between. CDR1 and CDR2 (germline): SNHLY, FYNNEI. CDR3 nucleotides: TGTGCCAGCAGTGAGGGGCAGGGATCCTACGAGCAGTACTTC. The encoded protein is CASSEGQGSYEQYF. The full variable domain, in which reference TRBV2 and TRBJ2-7 provide the parts outside the CDR3, is EPEVTQTPSHQVTQMGQEVILRCVPISNHLYFYWYRQILGQKVEFLVSFYNNEISEKSEIFDDQFSVERPDGSNFTLKIRSTKLEDSAMYFCASSEGQGSYEQYFGPGTRLTVT.

Many counts were recorded for this clonotype. The chain is built from TRBV5-1 and TRBJ1-1, with a possible D match to TRBD1 (6 bases). Trimming left V 0 bases short and J 4 bases short, with 10 bases between. This CDR3 region has 14 residues. Per the germline V gene, CDR1 is SGHRS and CDR2 is YFSETQ. The CDR3 sequence is CASSLEGGITEAFF. In nucleotides, the CDR3 is TGCGCCAGCAGCTTGGAAGGGGGAATCACTGAAGCTTTCTTT.

This clonotype was counted a few times. This CDR3 is CASSLGPPGNQPQHF. The CDR3 DNA follows: TGCGCCAGCAGCTTAGGGCCGCCGGGCAATCAGCCCCAGCATTTT. The chain combines TRBV5-1 with TRBJ1-5; D gene uncertain. The CDR3 spans 15 residues. V dropped 2 bases and J dropped 2 bases, with 11 bases sitting between them. Germline V gene lookup returns CDR1 SGHRS and CDR2 YFSETQ.

This clonotype has more than one count but fewer than ten. The chain links TRBV2 to TRBJ1-2; 8 bases fit TRBD1. The V gene end was trimmed by 1 base and the J gene end by 4 bases; junction bases not matched to a gene: 8. CDR3 length: 16 amino acids. CDR1 is SNHLY and CDR2 is FYNNEI in the germline V gene. CDR3 bases: TGTGCCAGCAGTGAAGAGGTGACAGGGGCTGGCTATGGCTACACCTTC. This encodes CASSEEVTGAGYGYTF.

This clonotype was observed a few times. The chain uses TRBV18 and TRBJ2-7, with TRBD1 matching over 9 bases. In germline, CDR1 is KGHSH, CDR2 LQKENI. The V gene end was trimmed by 3 bases and the J gene end by 3 bases; junction bases not matched to a gene: 9. CDR3 size: 16 residues. CDR3 in amino acids: CASSPTPGQGLYEQYF. The CDR3 DNA follows: TGTGCCAGCTCACCGACCCCGGGACAGGGACTCTACGAGCAGTACTTC. The variable domain in full, with the rest retrieved from reference TRBV18 and TRBJ2-7, is NAGVMQNPRHLVRRRGQEARLRCSPMKGHSHVYWYRQLPEEGLKFMVYLQKENIIDESGMPKERFSAEFPKEGPSILRIQQVVRGDSAAYFCASSPTPGQGLYEQYFGPGTRLTVT.

In its sample, this clonotype was seen many times. This chain links TRBV11-2 with TRBJ1-1; 8 bases match TRBD1. V shed 3 bases, J shed 5 bases, and the junction held 2 bases outside the gene matches. The CDR3 sequence is 13 residues long. In germline, CDR1 is SGHAT, CDR2 FQNNGV. The CDR3 sequence is CASSLTGETEAFF. The CDR3 nucleotides are TGTGCCAGCAGCTTGACAGGGGAGACTGAAGCTTTCTTT.

A remark on this clonotype: One end of the junction does not line up with germline, which may come from a read error. V usage is TRBV20-1 and J usage is TRBJ2-2; 8 bases match TRBD2. CDR1 DFQATT and CDR2 SNEGSKA come from the germline V gene (reference sequence). The CDR3 is 15 amino acids. The CDR3 DNA sequence: TGCAGTGCTAGAAAGGATAGCGGGAACATCGGGGAGCTGTTTTTT. This codes for CSARKDSGNIGELFF.

This clonotype was picked up many times. The CDR3: CSASDRGPPQGNQPQHF. CDR3 DNA: TGCAGTGCTAGTGATAGGGGCCCTCCCCAAGGCAATCAGCCCCAGCATTTT. The chain is built from TRBV20-1 and TRBJ1-5; perhaps TRBD1 as D (5 bases). The CDR3 consists of 17 residues. The V gene lost 3 bases and the J gene lost 2 bases, with 20 bases spanning the gap. CDR1 and CDR2 from the germline V gene are DFQATT and SNEGSKA (reference sequence).

CDR3 nucleotides: TGCAGTGCTTCCCAGGTATCCAATCAGCCCCAGCATTTT. Translation gives CSASQVSNQPQHF. The rearrangement joins TRBV20-1 to TRBJ1-5; D is ambiguous. Germline CDR1 is DFQATT and CDR2 is SNEGSKA (reference sequence). Trimming removed 5 bases from V and 3 bases from J, with 11 bases in between. The CDR3 runs 13 residues.

This clonotype has only a few counts. This chain connects TRBV24-1 to TRBJ2-5, with D perhaps TRBD2 (5 bases). The CDR3 is 14 residues long. Trimming cost V 4 bases and J 5 bases, with 13 bases left between them. Germline-derived CDR1 and CDR2 are KGHDR and SFDVKD. The DNA of the CDR3 is TGTGCCACCAGTGACTCCGACCCGGGGGAGACCCAGTACTTC. Its protein is CATSDSDPGETQYF.

CDR3 loop: CSAITGTSKGETQYF. CDR3 sequence (DNA): TGCAGTGCAATAACCGGGACATCGAAGGGAGAGACCCAGTACTTC. V is TRBV20-1 and J is TRBJ2-5, with D possibly TRBD1 on 6 matching bases. Germline V gene lookup returns CDR1 DFQATT and CDR2 SNEGSKA (reference sequence). The CDR3 spans 15 residues. V was shortened by 6 bases and J by 4 bases, with 21 bases between the two germline ends.

The CDR3 coding sequence is TGTGCCAGCAGCTTGAAACAGGGGGTGGACTATGGCTACACCTTC. This encodes CASSLKQGVDYGYTF. The V call is TRBV5-6, the J call TRBJ1-2, with 8 bases lining up with TRBD1. The CDR3 has 15 amino acids. Germline V gives CDR1 SGHDT, CDR2 YYEEEE. V shed 1 base, J shed 3 bases, and the junction held 5 bases outside the gene matches.

CDR3 in amino acids: CAMASWEETQYF. The DNA of the CDR3 is TGTGCCATGGCCTCATGGGAAGAGACCCAGTACTTC. The V call is TRBV10-3, the J call TRBJ2-5; D is undetermined. This CDR3 region has 12 residues. CDR1 and CDR2 from the germline V gene are ENHRY and SYGVKD. Between the trimmed V and J ends, which lost 9 bases and 3 bases, there was a span of 11 bases.

The sample holds many counts of this clonotype. The CDR3 DNA follows: TGTGCCAGCAGTTTGGTGGACAATCAGCCCCAGCATTTT. It yields the protein CASSLVDNQPQHF. The V gene is TRBV12-3 or TRBV12-4, the J gene TRBJ1-5; D unclear. V was cut by 3 bases and J by 3 bases, with 6 bases left in between. The CDR3 extends over 13 amino acids.

The rearrangement joins TRBV12-3 or TRBV12-4 to TRBJ2-1; D may be TRBD1 (5 bases). V was clipped by 6 bases and J by 3 bases, with 12 bases between them. This CDR3 contains 14 residues. Here the CDR3 DNA reads TGTGCCAGCAGCCAATTGGGGCGCTACAATGAGCAGTTCTTC. Protein product: CASSQLGRYNEQFF.

V usage is TRBV9 and J usage is TRBJ2-5, with 7 nucleotides matching TRBD2. V lost 4 bases and J lost 0; bases outside the gene matches: 9. The germline V gene has CDR1 SGDLS and CDR2 YYNGEE. The CDR3 runs to 16 residues. The CDR3 sequence: CASSPRLAGDQETQYF. DNA of the CDR3: TGTGCCAGCAGCCCTCGGTTGGCGGGGGACCAAGAGACCCAGTACTTC.

V usage is TRBV5-1 and J usage is TRBJ2-7; D is ambiguous. CDR1 SGHRS and CDR2 YFSETQ come from the germline V gene. The CDR3 runs to 14 residues. Trimming removed 0 bases at V and 0 bases at J, with 7 bases between. The CDR3 region has the DNA TGCGCCAGCAGCTTGGACAAACACTCCTACGAGCAGTACTTC. Protein: CASSLDKHSYEQYF.

In the case of this clonotype: This could be a read error, since a much larger clone is one nucleotide away. The conserved phenylalanine or tryptophan is not found at the CDR3 terminus, so this likely reflects a read error. The chain employs TRBV6-5 and TRBJ2-2; D may be TRBD2 (5 bases). CDR3 length: 15 amino acids. The ends were cut back, 6 bases at V and 3 bases at J, with 14 bases in the middle. The germline V gene encodes CDR1 MNHEY and CDR2 SVGAGI. The CDR3 region has the DNA TGTGCCAGCAGAGAAAGACTAACCGACACCGGGGAGCTGTTTTTG. Protein product: CASRERLTDTGELFL.

The chain is built from TRBV20-1 and TRBJ2-3; D unresolved. V was pared by 1 base and J by 1 base, with 6 bases between. The CDR3 has 13 amino acids. Germline values: CDR1 DFQATT, CDR2 SNEGSKA (reference sequence). CDR3 DNA: TGCAGTGCTAGAGGCGGAGGCACAGATACGCAGTATTTT. Its protein is CSARGGGTDTQYF.

The chain carries TRBV7-8 and TRBJ1-1; 8 bases map to TRBD1. The CDR3 extends over 18 amino acids. The ends lost 0 bases at V and 2 bases at J; junction bases unmatched: 11. Germline V gene lookup returns CDR1 SGHVS and CDR2 FQNEAQ. The CDR3: CASSLAAWDRPFNTEAFF. CDR3 nucleotides: TGTGCCAGCAGCTTAGCGGCATGGGACAGGCCCTTTAACACTGAAGCTTTCTTT.

The chain has TRBV7-6 and TRBJ2-3; 8 bases fit TRBD2. Germline V gene lookup returns CDR1 SGHVS and CDR2 FNYEAQ. The ends lost 3 bases at V and 0 bases at J; junction bases unmatched: 5. The CDR3 covers 16 residues. CDR3 in DNA: TGTGCCAGCAGCTTTGGACTAGCCCTAAGCACAGATACGCAGTATTTT. Translation gives CASSFGLALSTDTQYF.

This clonotype was counted at least ten times. This sequence joins TRBV5-5 and TRBJ1-4; weak D call: TRBD1 (5 bases). V lost 5 bases to trimming and J lost 0 bases, with 20 bases between them. This CDR3 has 18 amino acids. From germline, CDR1 is SGHKS and CDR2 YYEKEE (reference sequence). DNA for the CDR3: TGTGCCAGCAGTTACACCATTCTAGACAGCACAACTAATGAAAAACTGTTTTTT. This sequence encodes CASSYTILDSTTNEKLFF.